The next 32 T cell receptor beta chains were all read from a single sample in a study of CD8 T cells in ankylosing spondylitis. One entry per CDR3 protein, called by TCRdb with MiXCR from the 5' RACE reads. The top ten hold 2.6% of the sample, which has fewer than 250,000 distinct CDR3 sequences, more than 9% seen once. The sample was blood, either unsorted or a sorted T cell fraction (not recorded which). The receptors shown here come from a male donor with ankylosing spondylitis or in good health (not recorded which).

This clonotype was seen at least ten times. The rearrangement links TRBV12-3 or TRBV12-4 to TRBJ1-5; D is ambiguous. V lost 4 bases and J 0 bases, leaving 7 bases between the germline ends. The CDR3 is 14 amino acids. Here the CDR3 DNA reads TGTGCCAGCAGTTCTGAGTATAGCAATCAGCCCCAGCATTTT. Encoded protein: CASSSEYSNQPQHF.

This clonotype was seen a handful of times. CDR3 nucleotide sequence: TGTGCCATCAGTGAGCGGGACACCACCGGGGAGCTGTTTTTT. This translates into CAISERDTTGELFF. The chain employs TRBV10-3 and TRBJ2-2; weak D call: TRBD1 (6 bases). Germline V lookup: CDR1 ENHRY, CDR2 SYGVKD. The CDR3 is 14 residues long. Trimming removed 2 bases from V and 4 bases from J, with 8 bases in between.

At least ten counts were recorded for this clonotype. The gene calls are TRBV5-6 and TRBJ2-7, with 7 bases matching TRBD1. Per the germline V gene, CDR1 is SGHDT and CDR2 is YYEEEE. Trimming took 6 bases from V and 2 from J; bases not matched to a gene: 14. The CDR3 totals 16 residues. The chain's CDR3 is CASTQEGTAYTYEQYF. As DNA, the CDR3 is TGTGCCAGCACCCAAGAAGGGACAGCTTATACCTACGAGCAGTACTTC.

This clonotype was seen ten or more times. The chain uses TRBV16 and TRBJ2-7, with D perhaps matching TRBD2 (6 bases). V dropped 0 bases and J dropped 2 bases, with 14 bases sitting between them. CDR1 and CDR2 (germline): KGHSY, FQNENV. This CDR3 has 16 residues. The CDR3 DNA sequence: TGTGCCAGCAGCCAATCTGCCGGGGACTTACCCTACGAGCAGTACTTC. The encoded protein is CASSQSAGDLPYEQYF.

This clonotype was counted at least ten times. J is TRBJ2-7 and V is TRBV6-6; the D is unclear. Trimming removed 0 bases at V and 5 bases at J, with 8 bases between. Germline V gene sequence: CDR1 MNHNY, CDR2 SVGAGI (reference sequence). This CDR3 is 13 amino acids long. The CDR3 spells CASSYSPANEQYF. Here the CDR3 DNA reads TGTGCCAGCAGTTACTCGCCCGCAAACGAGCAGTACTTC.

The sample holds many counts of this clonotype. The rearrangement uses TRBV6-6 and TRBJ2-5, with D hard to call. In germline, CDR1 is MNHNY, CDR2 SVGAGI (reference sequence). The CDR3 is 13 amino acids. V was shortened by 8 bases and J by 5 bases, with 15 bases between the two germline ends. In DNA, the CDR3 is TGTGCCAGCGCTGGTAGCCCCAGGGAGACCCAGTACTTC. This translates into CASAGSPRETQYF.

This clonotype was observed at least ten times. V is TRBV20-1 and J is TRBJ2-1; 8 positions agree with TRBD2. In germline, CDR1 is DFQATT, CDR2 SNEGSKA (reference sequence). Trimming removed 3 bases from V and 3 bases from J; junction bases left unmatched: 7. The CDR3 loop spans 15 amino acids. The DNA for the CDR3 is TGCAGTGCTAGTTCGGGGCTAGCGGGCTACAATGAGCAGTTCTTC. It is translated as CSASSGLAGYNEQFF.

This clonotype was seen ten or more times. The chain carries TRBV25-1 and TRBJ2-1; D might be TRBD2 (5 bases). Trimming took off 5 bases at V and 0 bases at J, with 11 bases between the two ends. Germline CDR1 and CDR2: MGHDK and SYGVNS. The CDR3 spans 15 residues. This chain's CDR3 is CASSPGLNSYNEQFF. The CDR3 nucleotides read TGTGCCAGCAGTCCAGGACTTAACTCCTACAATGAGCAGTTCTTC.

The chain employs TRBV7-2 and TRBJ2-1; D possibly uses TRBD1 or TRBD2 (6 bases each). This CDR3 is 15 amino acids long. Between the trimmed V and J ends, which lost 6 bases and 10 bases, there was a span of 22 bases. Germline V gene data show CDR1 as SGHTA and CDR2 as FQGNSA. Here the CDR3 reads CASRAPGWAGGEQFF. The CDR3 DNA reads TGTGCCAGCAGGGCCCCGGGGTGGGCCGGGGGCGAGCAGTTCTTC.

There are many counts of this clonotype. The chain combines TRBV4-1 with TRBJ1-4; no clear D gene. From germline, CDR1 is MGHRA and CDR2 YSYEKL. The CDR3 is made up of 13 amino acids. The V gene lost 0 bases and the J gene lost 10 bases, with 9 bases spanning the gap. Written as DNA, the CDR3 is TGCGCCAGCAGCCAAGATTCATTCGGAAAACTGTTTTTT. This encodes CASSQDSFGKLFF.

This clonotype appeared many times. The chain links TRBV20-1 to TRBJ1-6, with 7 bases aligning to TRBD1. V gave up 3 bases and J gave up 7 bases; unmatched junction bases: 3. This CDR3 spans 13 amino acids. From germline, CDR1 is DFQATT and CDR2 SNEGSKA (reference sequence). The CDR3 region is CSARTGNNSPLHF. In DNA form, the CDR3 reads TGCAGTGCTAGGACAGGGAACAATTCACCCCTCCACTTT.

This clonotype has at least ten counts. The chain is built from TRBV20-1 and TRBJ2-3; unclear D gene. The germline V and J ends were trimmed by 0 bases and 4 bases, with 5 bases remaining between them. This CDR3 comprises 12 residues. Germline lookup yields CDR1 DFQATT and CDR2 SNEGSKA (reference sequence). CDR3 loop: CSARERADTQYF. The CDR3, as DNA: TGCAGTGCTAGAGAACGGGCAGATACGCAGTATTTT.

This clonotype was seen repeatedly, ten times or more. V gene TRBV27 combines with J gene TRBJ2-7; 15 bases are shared with TRBD2. The CDR3 runs to 16 residues. V shed 4 bases and J 6 bases; nucleotides not matched to a gene: 7. CDR1 and CDR2 (germline): MNHEY, SMNVEV (reference sequence). CDR3 loop: CASSSRTSGRVGEQYF. For the CDR3, the DNA is TGTGCCAGCAGTTCCCGGACTAGCGGGAGGGTGGGCGAGCAGTACTTC.

This clonotype has a count of ten or more. The V and J genes are TRBV18 and TRBJ2-5, with 7 positions matching TRBD1. Germline V CDR1 and CDR2: KGHSH, LQKENI. The length of the CDR3 is 12 residues. V shed 4 bases and J 5 bases; nucleotides not matched to a gene: 1. The CDR3 bases are TGTGCCAGCTCACAGGGGGCTGAGACCCAGTACTTC. Amino acids: CASSQGAETQYF.

The table lists this clonotype with a few counts. The J gene is TRBJ2-6, the V gene TRBV18; D may be TRBD1 (5 bases). Germline CDR1 reads KGHSH; CDR2 reads LQKENI. This CDR3 contains 17 residues. V lost 4 bases, J lost 4 bases, and 17 bases lay in between. The DNA for the CDR3 is TGTGCCAGCTCACTCCCCACGACAGTTACAGGGGCCAACGTCCTGACTTTC. The encoded protein is CASSLPTTVTGANVLTF.

This chain joins TRBV27 and TRBJ1-4, with TRBD1 as a possible D gene (6 bases). From germline, CDR1 is MNHEY and CDR2 SMNVEV (reference sequence). Trimming removed 11 bases from V and 0 bases from J, with 19 bases in between. This CDR3 comprises 16 residues. The CDR3 here is CAFGEHRDPTNEKLFF. In DNA, the CDR3 is TGTGCCTTCGGGGAGCACAGGGATCCAACTAATGAAAAACTGTTTTTT.

This clonotype showed up many times. The V gene is TRBV4-1, the J gene TRBJ2-1, with 8 positions matching TRBD2. The CDR3 runs to 16 residues. Trimming at V came to 3 bases and at J to 4 bases, leaving 8 bases not matched to a gene. Germline CDR1 MGHRA, CDR2 YSYEKL. The CDR3 protein is CASSQARSGAYNEQFF. DNA for the CDR3: TGCGCCAGCAGCCAGGCCCGTAGCGGGGCTTACAATGAGCAGTTCTTC.

This clonotype was observed many times. The chain links TRBV7-8 to TRBJ2-7; D not certain. This CDR3 has 12 amino acids. The V gene's germline CDR1 is SGHVS and CDR2 FQNEAQ. V was cut by 1 base and J by 4 bases, with 5 bases left in between. The CDR3, as DNA: TGTGCCAGCAGCTTAGGGGAATACGAGCAGTACTTC. It encodes CASSLGEYEQYF.

This clonotype showed up many times. The chain combines TRBV20-1 with TRBJ2-5, with TRBD2 identical over 8 bases. Germline trimming cut 4 bases from V and 0 bases from J; bases unmatched to any gene: 1. Germline V gene lookup returns CDR1 DFQATT and CDR2 SNEGSKA (reference sequence). The CDR3 contains 13 residues. The CDR3 DNA reads TGCAGTGCTAAAGCGGGGGACCAAGAGACCCAGTACTTC. Encoded protein: CSAKAGDQETQYF.

This chain joins TRBV18 and TRBJ2-1; TRBD2 matches 10 bases. V dropped 4 bases and J dropped 9; count of bases not matched to a gene: 12. The CDR3 spans 16 residues. Germline assignment: CDR1 KGHSH and CDR2 LQKENI. The chain's CDR3 is CASSLLLAGVTLEQFF. In DNA, the CDR3 is TGTGCCAGCTCACTCCTTCTAGCGGGAGTTACACTTGAGCAGTTCTTC.

This chain uses TRBV30 with TRBJ2-7; 9 positions match TRBD1. This CDR3 is 13 amino acids long. The V gene's germline CDR1 is GTSNPN and CDR2 SVGIG (reference sequence). The ends lost 4 bases at V and 4 bases at J; junction bases unmatched: 5. The CDR3 is CAWTRQGVYEQYF. As DNA, the CDR3 is TGTGCCTGGACAAGACAGGGGGTGTACGAGCAGTACTTC.

The chain links TRBV2 to TRBJ2-5, with D hard to call. The CDR3 sequence is 14 residues long. The ends were cut back, 3 bases at V and 2 bases at J, with 10 bases in the middle. Germline lookup yields CDR1 SNHLY and CDR2 FYNNEI. The CDR3 is CASSEGPKQETQYF. The CDR3 DNA sequence: TGTGCCAGCAGTGAGGGCCCCAAGCAAGAGACCCAGTACTTC.

This clonotype was counted ten times or more. The chain is built from TRBV10-3 and TRBJ2-1, with a weak D call TRBD2 (5 bases). Germline V gives CDR1 ENHRY, CDR2 SYGVKD. The V end lost 6 bases, the J end lost 6 bases, and 18 bases lay between the germline ends. This CDR3 region has 15 residues. The CDR3 spells CAISRSGSRGNEQFF. The DNA for the CDR3 is TGTGCCATCAGCCGATCGGGGTCCCGGGGCAATGAGCAGTTCTTC.

The chain combines TRBV11-2 with TRBJ2-3; D possibly corresponds to TRBD1 (6 bases). The CDR3 is made up of 14 amino acids. V lost 3 bases, J lost 6 bases, and 13 bases lay in between. The germline gives CDR1 SGHAT, CDR2 FQNNGV. CDR3 amino acids: CASSFNRVSDTQYF. The CDR3 DNA is TGTGCCAGCAGCTTTAACAGGGTATCGGATACGCAGTATTTT.

Many counts were recorded for this clonotype. The chain combines TRBV3-1 with TRBJ1-4; D is unresolved. Germline V CDR1 and CDR2: LGHDT, YNNKEL (reference sequence). V was pared by 1 base and J by 7 bases, with 1 base between. This CDR3 has 11 residues. CDR3 coding DNA: TGTGCCAGCAGCCAAGGTGAAAAACTGTTTTTT. Its protein product is CASSQGEKLFF.

The V call is TRBV20-1, the J call TRBJ1-1, with unresolved D. This CDR3 has 11 residues. The germline V gene encodes CDR1 DFQATT and CDR2 SNEGSKA (reference sequence). With 6 bases removed from V and 6 bases from J, the gap between germline ends came to 11 bases. This chain's CDR3 is CSAGPGPEAFF. CDR3 nucleotides: TGCAGTGCCGGCCCAGGACCTGAAGCTTTCTTT.

Points on this clonotype: Given a much more abundant clone one base away, this may be a read error. The chain joins TRBV10-3 to TRBJ2-3; TRBD1 aligns across 8 bases. CDR1 is ENHRY, CDR2 SYGVKD, per germline. The CDR3 contains 15 residues. CDR3 protein: CGISPNRGSTDTQYF. The DNA of the CDR3 is TGTGGCATCAGTCCGAACAGGGGGAGTACAGATACGCAGTATTTT.

This clonotype was counted a few times. The chain is built from TRBV13 and TRBJ2-3; tentative D call: TRBD2 (6 bases). The CDR3 loop spans 15 amino acids. The V and J ends lost 7 bases and 3 bases respectively, with 17 bases between them. CDR1 and CDR2 from the germline V gene are PRHDT and FYEKMQ (reference sequence). The CDR3 here is CASTNVGGSTDTQYF. The CDR3 DNA reads TGTGCCAGCACCAATGTCGGGGGTTCAACAGATACGCAGTATTTT.

The V and J genes are TRBV7-2 and TRBJ2-5; D is ambiguous. The CDR3 is 13 amino acids. Germline V gene sequence: CDR1 SGHTA, CDR2 FQGNSA. Trimming took off 4 bases at V and 1 base at J, with 7 bases between the two ends. In nucleotides, the CDR3 is TGTGCCAGCAGCTCGAGGCCCCAAGAGACCCAGTACTTC. It translates to CASSSRPQETQYF.

This clonotype was detected only a few times. Compared with germline, one end of the junction differs, possibly owing to a read error. V gene TRBV15 combines with J gene TRBJ1-2; possibly TRBD1 for D (6 bases). CDR1 LNHNV and CDR2 YYDKDF come from the germline V gene (reference sequence). This CDR3 has 15 residues. The CDR3 DNA is TGTGCCACCAGCAGAGAAAAACAGGGCCGGGCTGGCCACACCTTC. Translation: CATSREKQGRAGHTF. Complete variable domain (other parts from reference TRBV15 and TRBJ1-2): DAMVIQNPRYQVTQFGKPVTLSCSQTLNHNVMYWYQQKSSQAPKLLFHYYDKDFNNEADTPDNFQSRRPNTSFCFLDIRSPGLGDTAMYLCATSREKQGRAGHTFGSGTRLTVV.

Worth noting for this clonotype: A read error may be the cause here, since a much bigger clone is one base away. In DNA form, the CDR3 reads TGTGCCGGCTCACTCGACAGGTCGTGGGTTGCCACTGAAGCTTTCTTT. Its translation: CAGSLDRSWVATEAFF. The V gene is TRBV18, the J gene TRBJ1-1, with D perhaps TRBD1 (6 bases). There are 16 residues in the CDR3. Per germline, CDR1 KGHSH and CDR2 LQKENI.

The gene calls are TRBV12-3 or TRBV12-4 and TRBJ1-5; possibly TRBD1 for D (6 bases). The CDR3 loop spans 14 amino acids. Trimming pared 6 bases from V and 9 bases from J, leaving 18 bases between. Here the CDR3 reads CASSSGGARTPQHF. CDR3 in DNA: TGTGCCAGCAGCTCGGGGGGGGCCCGAACGCCCCAGCATTTT.